These 27 T cell receptor beta chains originate from one sample sequenced in a study of long-term antiretroviral therapy in people with HIV. Running of the v3.0 immunoSEQ assay took place at survey level. Method: immunoSEQ multiplex PCR; TCRdb's copy keeps in-frame clones and lacks some. The sample comprises over 15,000 clones, roughly four fifths of which are singletons, and around 7% rests with the top ten. The sequencing used unsorted PBMCs, collected 2.2 years after starting antiretroviral therapy. These receptors came from a man aged 50-60 years with HIV.

The chain carries TRBV4-3 and TRBJ1-2, with 7 bases identical to TRBD1. Unmatched junction bases numbered 9, after V lost 1 base and J lost 1 base. This CDR3 has 17 amino acids. Germline loops: CDR1 LGHNA, CDR2 YSLEER. CDR3 protein: CASSQGGTGVFNYGYTF. The CDR3 coding sequence is TGCGCCAGCAGCCAAGGGGGCACAGGGGTTTTTAACTATGGCTACACCTTC.

V gene TRBV5-6 combines with J gene TRBJ2-7; D may match TRBD1 or TRBD2 (5 bases each). The CDR3 has 15 residues. Trimming took 4 bases from V and 2 from J, leaving 16 bases between them. Germline V lookup: CDR1 SGHDT, CDR2 YYEEEE. The CDR3: CASSRIRDGAYEQYF. In DNA, the CDR3 is TGTGCCAGCAGCCGGATCAGGGACGGAGCCTACGAGCAGTACTTC. Variable domain in full (rest from reference TRBV5-6 and TRBJ2-7): DAGVTQSPTHLIKTRGQQVTLRCSPKSGHDTVSWYQQALGQGPQFIFQYYEEEERQRGNFPDRFSGHQFPNYSSELNVNALLLGDSALYLCASSRIRDGAYEQYFGPGTRLTVT.

This chain connects TRBV2 to TRBJ2-1; weak D call: TRBD1 (6 bases). CDR3 length equals 11 residues. From germline, CDR1 is SNHLY and CDR2 FYNNEI. The V end was cut by 5 bases, the J end by 15 bases, with 14 bases between. CDR3 nucleotides: TGTGCCAGCAGTCCGACAGGTATTCCGTTCTTC. This sequence encodes CASSPTGIPFF.

This chain joins TRBV11-2 and TRBJ1-5; possible D gene TRBD1, 6 bases. The germline V gene encodes CDR1 SGHAT and CDR2 FQNNGV. This CDR3 spans 13 amino acids. The V gene lost 5 bases and the J gene lost 4 bases, with 9 bases spanning the gap. CDR3 sequence: CASSRQENQPQHF. The CDR3, as DNA: TGTGCCAGCAGCCGACAGGAGAATCAGCCCCAGCATTTT.

In DNA form, the CDR3 reads TGTGCCAGCAGACCCGGACTAGCGAGGACAGATACGCAGTATTTT. Amino acid sequence: CASRPGLARTDTQYF. This chain links TRBV7-2 with TRBJ2-3, with 9 nucleotides matching TRBD2. Germline V gene lookup returns CDR1 SGHTA and CDR2 FQGNSA. V lost 6 bases, J lost 3 bases, and 7 bases stayed unmatched. CDR3 length: 15 residues. The full variable domain, with the rest looked up from reference TRBV7-2 and TRBJ2-3, is GAGVSQSPSNKVTEKGKDVELRCDPISGHTALYWYRQSLGQGLEFLIYFQGNSAPDKSGLPSDRFSAERTGGSVSTLTIQRTQQEDSAVYLCASRPGLARTDTQYFGPGTRLTVL.

As to this clone: Its ends do not fully match the called genes, so a read error is possible. The rearrangement uses TRBV23-1 and TRBJ2-7; D remains unclear. TRBV23-1 is annotated as an ORF whose role is uncertain. This CDR3 has 14 residues. The CDR3 loop is CASSLQSLAIEQYF. For the CDR3, the DNA is TGTGCCAGCAGCTTACAGTCGTTAGCAATCGAGCAGTACTTC.

The chain couples TRBV28 to TRBJ2-5; D not certain. Germline CDR1 is MDHEN and CDR2 is SYDVKM. This CDR3 contains 15 residues. Trimming stripped 6 bases from V and 5 bases from J, with 19 bases between. As DNA, the CDR3 is TGTGCCAGCAGAACTTCAGGACGGTTCCGGGAGACCCAGTACTTC. It encodes CASRTSGRFRETQYF.

This chain connects TRBV27 to TRBJ2-7; D may correspond to TRBD1 or TRBD2 (5 bases each). This CDR3 has 15 residues. CDR1 and CDR2 from the germline V gene are MNHEY and SMNVEV (reference sequence). The germline V and J ends were trimmed by 8 bases and 2 bases, with 19 bases remaining between them. This CDR3 reads CASRPLGRTAYEQYF. In nucleotides, the CDR3 is TGTGCCAGCCGCCCTCTGGGGCGGACTGCCTACGAGCAGTACTTC.

The chain employs TRBV28 and TRBJ2-1; D may be TRBD2 (6 bases). CDR1 is MDHEN and CDR2 is SYDVKM in the germline V gene. There are 15 residues in the CDR3. V was clipped by 1 base and J by 6 bases, with 13 bases between them. CDR3 region: CASSLLAGMINEQFF. The DNA for the CDR3 is TGTGCCAGCAGTTTATTGGCGGGAATGATCAATGAGCAGTTCTTC. The full variable domain, completed using reference TRBV28 and TRBJ2-1, is DVKVTQSSRYLVKRTGEKVFLECVQDMDHENMFWYRQDPGLGLRLIYFSYDVKMKEKGDIPEGYSVSREKKERFSLILESASTNQTSMYLCASSLLAGMINEQFFGPGTRLTVL.

A word on this clone: The junction and the germline gene differ at one end; a read error may be behind it. The rearrangement uses TRBV5-3 and TRBJ2-7; no clear D. TRBV5-3 is annotated as an ORF whose role is uncertain. The CDR3 covers 15 residues. The CDR3 nucleotides read TGTGCCAGCAGCTTGGTGCTCGTCCCAACCGGGGAGCAGTACTTC. Protein: CASSLVLVPTGEQYF.

The gene calls are TRBV7-2 and TRBJ2-1; D possibly corresponds to TRBD2 (5 bases). CDR1 is SGHTA, CDR2 FQGNSA, per germline. The CDR3 has 15 amino acids. Trimming stripped 1 base from V and 5 bases from J, with 12 bases between. This CDR3 is CASSLGLARNNEQFF. The CDR3 DNA sequence: TGTGCCAGCAGCTTAGGCCTAGCCCGAAACAATGAGCAGTTCTTC.

The rearrangement joins TRBV4-3 to TRBJ1-2, with 7 bases identical to TRBD1. Unmatched junction bases numbered 8, after V lost 0 bases and J lost 4 bases. The CDR3 covers 16 residues. CDR1 and CDR2 from the germline V gene are LGHNA and YSLEER. The CDR3 nucleotides read TGCGCCAGCAGCCAAGAGACAGGGTTTAGCATCTATGGCTACACCTTC. It specifies CASSQETGFSIYGYTF.

The V gene is TRBV7-2, the J gene TRBJ2-7, with 10 bases fitting TRBD1. V trimming: 5 bases; J trimming: 3 bases; junction bases outside the gene matches: 7. The germline CDR1 and CDR2 sequences are SGHTA and FQGNSA. CDR3 length equals 15 residues. The CDR3 DNA follows: TGTGCCAGCAGCCCAAGACAGGGGGCGGGCTACGAGCAGTACTTC. This sequence encodes CASSPRQGAGYEQYF.

The count of this clone is one. The chain has TRBV9 and TRBJ1-1, with TRBD1 as a possible D gene (5 bases). The CDR3 consists of 13 residues. Germline lookup yields CDR1 SGDLS and CDR2 YYNGEE. Trimming removed 2 bases from V and 4 bases from J, with 9 bases in between. Here the CDR3 reads CASSVGRVTEAFF. The CDR3 DNA reads as TGTGCCAGCAGCGTTGGCAGGGTCACTGAAGCTTTCTTT.

CDR3 in DNA: TGTGCCACCGGAACAGGTCGTGGGGAGACCCAGTACTTC. Protein: CATGTGRGETQYF. The rearrangement links TRBV6-1 to TRBJ2-5; possibly TRBD1 for D (5 bases). CDR3 length equals 13 residues. The V gene lost 10 bases and the J gene lost 5 bases, with 17 bases spanning the gap. CDR1 MNHNS and CDR2 SASEGT come from the germline V gene.

The V gene is TRBV30, the J gene TRBJ1-2; D unresolved. Between the trimmed V and J ends, which lost 2 bases and 3 bases, there was a span of 13 bases. The CDR3 loop spans 14 amino acids. The V gene's germline CDR1 is GTSNPN and CDR2 SVGIG (reference sequence). The CDR3 region is CAWSSGQADYGYTF. The DNA of the CDR3 is TGTGCCTGGAGTTCTGGGCAGGCGGACTATGGCTACACCTTC. The complete variable domain, with remaining parts taken from reference TRBV30 and TRBJ1-2, reads SQTIHQWPATLVQPVGSPLSLECTVEGTSNPNLYWYRQAAGRGLQLLFYSVGIGQISSEVPQNLSASRPQDRQFILSSKKLLLSDSGFYLCAWSSGQADYGYTFGSGTRLTVV.

The genes are TRBV20-1 and TRBJ2-7; TRBD1 agrees at 9 bases. J was trimmed by 10 bases and V by 6 bases; bases with no gene match: 7. CDR1 is DFQATT, CDR2 SNEGSKA, per germline (reference sequence). The CDR3 length is 11 residues. For the CDR3, the DNA is TGCAGTGCGTGGGACAGGGAGTTCCAGTACTTC. This sequence encodes CSAWDREFQYF.

This sequence joins TRBV11-2 and TRBJ2-7; D remains ambiguous. The V end was cut by 4 bases, the J end by 6 bases, with 10 bases between. This CDR3 has 12 residues. Germline V gives CDR1 SGHAT, CDR2 FQNNGV. The CDR3 spells CASSSPEFEQYF. CDR3 DNA: TGTGCCAGCAGCTCGCCAGAGTTCGAGCAGTACTTC.

Notes on this clone: The sample has other DNA sequences that encode this CDR3 too. The chain carries TRBV7-2 and TRBJ2-2, with 11 bases identical to TRBD1. Germline CDR1 is SGHTA and CDR2 is FQGNSA. The CDR3 is made up of 15 amino acids. V trimming: 3 bases; J trimming: 5 bases; junction bases outside the gene matches: 2. CDR3 protein: CASSLGQGGTGELFF. Here the CDR3 DNA reads TGTGCCAGCAGCTTGGGACAGGGGGGAACCGGGGAGCTGTTTTTT.

The chain links TRBV6-6 to TRBJ2-2; 9 positions match TRBD1. Germline CDR1 reads MNHNY; CDR2 reads SVGAGI (reference sequence). The CDR3 runs to 15 residues. V gave up 10 bases and J gave up 1 base; unmatched junction bases: 7. The CDR3 sequence: CATDLGQGNTGELFF. The CDR3 nucleotides read TGTGCCACCGACCTGGGACAGGGGAACACCGGGGAGCTGTTTTTT.

This clone was found a few times. The V call is TRBV7-2, the J call TRBJ1-1; D is unresolved. This CDR3 comprises 12 residues. Trimming cost V 0 bases and J 5 bases, with 4 bases left between them. Per germline, CDR1 SGHTA and CDR2 FQGNSA. DNA for the CDR3: TGTGCCAGCAGCTTAGCAGGGACTGAAGCTTTCTTT. Translating gives CASSLAGTEAFF. Filled out from reference TRBV7-2 and TRBJ1-1, the complete variable domain reads GAGVSQSPSNKVTEKGKDVELRCDPISGHTALYWYRQSLGQGLEFLIYFQGNSAPDKSGLPSDRFSAERTGGSVSTLTIQRTQQEDSAVYLCASSLAGTEAFFGQGTRLTVV.

This rearrangement joins TRBV6-1 to TRBJ2-5, with 7 bases that match TRBD2. The germline CDR1 and CDR2 sequences are MNHNS and SASEGT. With 8 bases clipped from V and 4 bases from J, the junction kept 13 bases outside the gene matches. This CDR3 region has 15 residues. The DNA of the CDR3 is TGTGCCAGCCTTAATCCAACAGGCGGGGGAGAGACCCAGTACTTC. It encodes CASLNPTGGGETQYF.

This sequence joins TRBV28 and TRBJ2-1; 12 bases align to TRBD1. Germline V gene lookup returns CDR1 MDHEN and CDR2 SYDVKM. Trimming took 4 bases from V and 9 from J; bases not matched to a gene: 7. CDR3 length: 15 residues. The CDR3 loop reads CASSSTGTGGGEQFF. CDR3 DNA: TGTGCCAGCAGTTCGACCGGGACAGGGGGCGGTGAGCAGTTCTTC.

The V gene is TRBV15, the J gene TRBJ2-1, with 11 bases that match TRBD2. Germline CDR1 reads LNHNV; CDR2 reads YYDKDF (reference sequence). This CDR3 has 15 amino acids. Trimming took 3 bases from V and 9 from J; bases not matched to a gene: 7. The CDR3 here is CATSSSGTSGTEQFF. For the CDR3, the DNA is TGTGCCACCAGCAGCTCCGGGACTAGCGGTACTGAGCAGTTCTTC.

The rearrangement joins TRBV6-5 to TRBJ1-5; the D is unclear. Germline V gene data show CDR1 as MNHEY and CDR2 as SVGAGI. CDR3 size: 14 residues. V shed 2 bases and J shed 2 bases, with 7 bases lying between them. CDR3 region: CASSYGVGNQPQHF. CDR3 DNA: TGTGCCAGCAGTTACGGGGTTGGCAATCAGCCCCAGCATTTT.

CDR3 sequence (DNA): TGTGCCAGCAGCAAACAGGGTTCCTACGAGCAGTACTTC. This codes for CASSKQGSYEQYF. This chain joins TRBV6-6 and TRBJ2-7; the D gene is possibly TRBD1 (6 bases). Trimming left V 6 bases short and J 1 base short, with 10 bases between. The germline V gene has CDR1 MNHNY and CDR2 SVGAGI (reference sequence). The CDR3 is 13 amino acids.

The chain employs TRBV19 and TRBJ2-3; D remains unclear. V was cut by 2 bases and J by 0 bases, with 9 bases left in between. This CDR3 contains 15 residues. Germline lookup yields CDR1 LNHDA and CDR2 SQIVND (reference sequence). This CDR3 is CASSISRASTDTQYF. The CDR3 DNA reads as TGTGCCAGTAGTATATCTAGGGCTAGCACAGATACGCAGTATTTT.